Following are 10 T cell receptor beta chains from one sample sequenced in a study of cytomegalovirus exposure and HLA in healthy donors. 13 Jbeta primers and 60 Vbeta primers were used for the PCR. Repertoires were generated with immunoSEQ multiplex PCR, while TCRdb's copy carries only in-frame clones and drops some. Among over 65,000 clones, roughly 77% were seen once, and the ten largest hold approximately 2%. The sequenced material came from PBMCs. The receptors were gathered from a man aged 35 to 55 in good health and CMV-seronegative.

The gene calls are TRBV30 and TRBJ1-2, with D perhaps matching TRBD1 (5 bases). The CDR3 runs to 13 residues. With 3 bases removed from V and 3 bases from J, the gap between germline ends came to 11 bases. CDR1 and CDR2 (germline): GTSNPN, SVGIG (reference sequence). CDR3 in amino acids: CAWRQTADYGYTF. The CDR3 coding sequence is TGTGCCTGGAGGCAGACAGCTGACTATGGCTACACCTTC.

J is TRBJ1-2 and V is TRBV29-1, with D tentatively TRBD1 (6 bases). The CDR3 extends over 12 amino acids. Looked up from germline, CDR1 is SQVTM and CDR2 is ANQGSEA. Between the trimmed V and J ends, which lost 7 bases and 6 bases, there was a span of 15 bases. CDR3 amino acids: CSAIEGGDGYTF. CDR3 in DNA: TGCAGCGCCATAGAAGGGGGGGATGGCTACACCTTC.

CDR3 protein: CASSDTSYEQYF. DNA of the CDR3: TGCGCCAGCAGCGACACTTCCTACGAGCAGTACTTC. The gene calls are TRBV5-1 and TRBJ2-7; D not resolved. V was clipped by 4 bases and J by 1 base, with 6 bases between them. This CDR3 comprises 12 residues. CDR1 is SGHRS, CDR2 YFSETQ, per germline.

CDR3 DNA: TGTGCCAGCACCCGACTAGCGGGGTCTACGCAGGGGGAGCAGTTCTTC. Translated, it gives CASTRLAGSTQGEQFF. The rearrangement joins TRBV6-6 to TRBJ2-1; 11 positions agree with TRBD2. Germline lookup yields CDR1 MNHNY and CDR2 SVGAGI (reference sequence). The CDR3 totals 16 residues. J lost 10 bases, V lost 7 bases, and 15 bases had no gene match.

This chain links TRBV28 with TRBJ2-7, with TRBD2 as a possible D gene (6 bases). Germline V gene sequence: CDR1 MDHEN, CDR2 SYDVKM. The CDR3 runs to 14 residues. The V end was cut by 1 base, the J end by 5 bases, with 12 bases between. The CDR3 nucleotides read TGTGCCAGCAGTTTATCCCCCTGGGAGGACGAGCAGTACTTC. This codes for CASSLSPWEDEQYF. The whole variable domain, remainder taken from reference TRBV28 and TRBJ2-7, is DVKVTQSSRYLVKRTGEKVFLECVQDMDHENMFWYRQDPGLGLRLIYFSYDVKMKEKGDIPEGYSVSREKKERFSLILESASTNQTSMYLCASSLSPWEDEQYFGPGTRLTVT.

This clone occurred many times. The chain links TRBV19 to TRBJ1-5, with no clear D. The germline CDR1 and CDR2 sequences are LNHDA and SQIVND (reference sequence). The CDR3 spans 13 residues. Trimming cost V 10 bases and J 6 bases, with 16 bases left between them. The CDR3 DNA reads TGTGCCACCTCATCGGGAGAGGCTCAGCCCCAGCATTTT. Translating gives CATSSGEAQPQHF.

This clone was counted only a few times. The V and J genes are TRBV29-1 and TRBJ1-1, with D hard to call. This CDR3 contains 13 residues. Trimming took off 7 bases at V and 2 bases at J, with 14 bases between the two ends. CDR1 is SQVTM, CDR2 ANQGSEA, per germline. The CDR3 bases are TGCAGCGCCGAGCCACGAGCCAACACTGAAGCTTTCTTT. It specifies CSAEPRANTEAFF.

Only a few counts were recorded for this clone. The rearrangement links TRBV5-1 to TRBJ2-7, with 12 bases lining up with TRBD2. Germline assignment: CDR1 SGHRS and CDR2 YFSETQ. The CDR3 is made up of 14 amino acids. V was pared by 0 bases and J by 8 bases, with 3 bases of the junction left unmatched. CDR3 amino acids: CASSLGLAGVKQYF. In nucleotides, the CDR3 is TGCGCCAGCAGCTTGGGACTAGCGGGAGTTAAGCAGTACTTC.

This chain links TRBV14 with TRBJ2-7; 7 nucleotides match TRBD2. This CDR3 has 14 residues. V was clipped by 4 bases and J by 4 bases; unmatched bases: 7. The germline V gene encodes CDR1 SGHDN and CDR2 FVKESK. The CDR3 is CASSPIGGSYEQYF. DNA for the CDR3: TGTGCCAGCAGCCCGATAGGCGGGAGTTACGAGCAGTACTTC. The full variable domain, in which reference TRBV14 and TRBJ2-7 provide the parts outside the CDR3, is EAGVTQFPSHSVIEKGQTVTLRCDPISGHDNLYWYRRVMGKEIKFLLHFVKESKQDESGMPNNRFLAERTGGTYSTLKVQPAELEDSGVYFCASSPIGGSYEQYFGPGTRLTVT.

In regard to this clone: The germline gene is not matched at one end of the junction; a read error may be the cause. The chain employs TRBV7-9 and TRBJ2-1, with a tentative D call TRBD2 (6 bases). This CDR3 comprises 16 residues. The germline gives CDR1 SEHNR, CDR2 FQNEAQ (reference sequence). CDR3 protein: CSSSLMGGLSRNEQFF. For the CDR3, the DNA is TGTTCCAGCAGCCTAATGGGCGGACTATCTCGCAATGAGCAGTTCTTC.